The 2 T cell receptor beta chains in this list originate from one sample, sequenced in a study of identical twins. TCRdb processed the 5' RACE reads anew with MiXCR; each CDR3 protein has one entry. Of 690,000 or so distinct CDR3 sequences listed, over 8.5% are singletons. A further study also used this sample, focusing on yellow fever vaccine responses in identical twins.

The sequenced material came from PBMCs. The receptors come from a woman between 18 and 29 years old in good health.

In this sample, this clonotype turned up many times. This chain uses TRBV3-1 with TRBJ2-3; TRBD2 matches 7 bases. J was trimmed by 1 base and V by 4 bases; bases with no gene match: 8. The CDR3 is 16 amino acids. Per germline, CDR1 LGHDT and CDR2 YNNKEL (reference sequence). DNA of the CDR3: TGTGCCAGCAGCCCCCGAGGTAGCGGGCGCACAGATACGCAGTATTTT. Protein: CASSPRGSGRTDTQYF.

The rearrangement uses TRBV12-3 or TRBV12-4 and TRBJ2-7, with 9 nucleotides matching TRBD1. The V and J ends lost 4 bases and 3 bases, in that order; junction bases with no gene match: 7. This CDR3 has 15 residues. CDR3 nucleotides: TGTGCCAGCAGTTCGGGACAGGGCCGCTTCTACGAGCAGTACTTC. Its protein is CASSSGQGRFYEQYF.